The 13 T cell receptor beta chains presented below share a single source sample, sequenced in a study of blood T cell repertoires in COVID-19. Clones were read by immunoSEQ multiplex PCR, and TCRdb kept only the in-frame ones, dropping some. This sample has tens of thousands of clones, with 75% to 85% found just once. Sequenced material: peripheral blood. Receptor source: a human donor in a cohort sampled during active COVID-19.

This clone was seen a handful of times. The J gene is TRBJ2-7, the V gene TRBV6-5, with D maybe TRBD1 (6 bases). Germline V gene sequence: CDR1 MNHEY, CDR2 SVGAGI. The CDR3 is 13 amino acids. The V and J ends lost 5 bases and 3 bases respectively, with 11 bases between them. This CDR3 reads CASSTGQNYEQYF. The CDR3 nucleotides read TGTGCCAGCAGTACGGGACAAAACTACGAGCAGTACTTC.

The chain carries TRBV19 and TRBJ1-4; the D gene is possibly TRBD1 (5 bases). Trimming removed 5 bases at V and 0 bases at J, with 10 bases between. The germline gives CDR1 LNHDA, CDR2 SQIVND (reference sequence). The length of the CDR3 is 15 residues. CDR3 protein: CASSPGAATNEKLFF. DNA of the CDR3: TGTGCCAGTAGTCCTGGGGCAGCAACTAATGAAAAACTGTTTTTT.

The chain carries TRBV9 and TRBJ2-7; 8 nucleotides line up with TRBD1. The CDR3 covers 14 residues. Looked up from germline, CDR1 is SGDLS and CDR2 is YYNGEE. V lost 4 bases and J lost 9; bases outside the gene matches: 12. CDR3 DNA: TGTGCCAGCAGCCCCCGGGACAGGAGCTACCCGCAGTACTTC. It specifies CASSPRDRSYPQYF.

The chain employs TRBV5-1 and TRBJ2-3, with TRBD2 as a possible D gene (5 bases). Looked up from germline, CDR1 is SGHRS and CDR2 is YFSETQ. Trimming took 0 bases from V and 6 from J, leaving 14 bases between them. The CDR3 has 15 amino acids. CDR3 DNA sequence: TGCGCCAGCAGCTTGGTGGGTAGCGAACCCGATACGCAGTATTTT. This translates into CASSLVGSEPDTQYF.

In this sample, this clone turned up once. The chain carries TRBV4-3 and TRBJ2-3; D perhaps matches TRBD1 (6 bases). The CDR3 sequence is 13 residues long. Germline assignment: CDR1 LGHNA and CDR2 YSLEER. V lost 4 bases and J 4 bases, leaving 9 bases between the germline ends. In DNA form, the CDR3 reads TGCGCCAGCAGCCGGGCAGGGGCAGATACGCAGTATTTT. It codes for CASSRAGADTQYF.

The chain combines TRBV5-1 with TRBJ1-6; maybe TRBD1 (5 bases). The germline gives CDR1 SGHRS, CDR2 YFSETQ. The CDR3 covers 15 residues. Trimming left V 5 bases short and J 1 base short, with 10 bases between. The CDR3 region has the DNA TGCGCCAGCAGTACAGGAGAATCCTATAATTCACCCCTCCACTTT. This codes for CASSTGESYNSPLHF.

This chain connects TRBV18 to TRBJ1-3, with TRBD1 as a possible D gene (5 bases). With 2 bases removed from V and 0 bases from J, the gap between germline ends came to 5 bases. The CDR3 extends over 14 amino acids. Germline CDR1 is KGHSH and CDR2 is LQKENI. Here the CDR3 DNA reads TGTGCCAGCTCACCAGACAGCTCTGGAAACACCATATATTTT. Encoded protein: CASSPDSSGNTIYF.

This clone has a handful of counts. In nucleotides, the CDR3 is TGCAGCGGCCGGACAGGCAGGAACACTGAAGCTTTCTTT. Translated: CSGRTGRNTEAFF. The chain combines TRBV29-1 with TRBJ1-1; 7 bases are a match to TRBD1. Germline values: CDR1 SQVTM, CDR2 ANQGSEA. With V trimmed by 7 bases and J by 1 base, 6 bases remained unmatched. The CDR3 runs to 13 residues.

The J gene is TRBJ2-7, the V gene TRBV19, with TRBD2 matching over 8 bases. From germline, CDR1 is LNHDA and CDR2 SQIVND (reference sequence). The CDR3 covers 16 residues. Trimming at V came to 5 bases and at J to 0 bases, leaving 9 bases not matched to a gene. CDR3 sequence reads: CASSSPREADSYEQYF. In DNA form, the CDR3 reads TGTGCCAGTAGTTCCCCGCGGGAGGCCGACTCCTACGAGCAGTACTTC.

V and J are TRBV30 and TRBJ1-1; perhaps TRBD1 as D (6 bases). From germline, CDR1 is GTSNPN and CDR2 SVGIG (reference sequence). The CDR3 contains 13 residues. Trimming took 3 bases from V and 6 from J, leaving 14 bases between them. Written as DNA, the CDR3 is TGTGCCTGGAGCGAGGGGGGGATCGCTGAAGCTTTCTTT. It yields the protein CAWSEGGIAEAFF. Full variable domain (outside the CDR3, taken from reference TRBV30 and TRBJ1-1): SQTIHQWPATLVQPVGSPLSLECTVEGTSNPNLYWYRQAAGRGLQLLFYSVGIGQISSEVPQNLSASRPQDRQFILSSKKLLLSDSGFYLCAWSEGGIAEAFFGQGTRLTVV.

The chain recombines TRBV6-2 or TRBV6-3 with TRBJ2-7; no clear D. CDR1 and CDR2 from the germline V gene are MNHEY and SVGEGT. V dropped 0 bases and J dropped 4 bases, with 10 bases sitting between them. The CDR3 consists of 14 residues. The CDR3 sequence is CASSYSRRGYEQYF. CDR3 DNA sequence: TGTGCCAGCAGTTACTCGAGGCGTGGTTACGAGCAGTACTTC.

This clone was seen only a few times. The V call is TRBV27, the J call TRBJ1-5, with TRBD1 as a possible D gene (6 bases). The CDR3 consists of 18 residues. CDR1 is MNHEY, CDR2 SMNVEV, per germline (reference sequence). V was cut by 3 bases and J by 4 bases, with 22 bases left in between. The CDR3 region is CASSLSRPGTLRNQPQHF. The CDR3 bases are TGTGCCAGCAGTTTGTCCCGTCCAGGGACATTACGGAATCAGCCCCAGCATTTT.

This clone was found a few times. The chain is built from TRBV29-1 and TRBJ1-1; 8 bases fit TRBD1. V dropped 1 base and J dropped 0; count of bases not matched to a gene: 4. In germline, CDR1 is SQVTM, CDR2 ANQGSEA. The CDR3 totals 15 residues. CDR3 sequence: CSVEGGQGMNTEAFF. DNA for the CDR3: TGCAGCGTTGAAGGTGGACAGGGCATGAACACTGAAGCTTTCTTT.